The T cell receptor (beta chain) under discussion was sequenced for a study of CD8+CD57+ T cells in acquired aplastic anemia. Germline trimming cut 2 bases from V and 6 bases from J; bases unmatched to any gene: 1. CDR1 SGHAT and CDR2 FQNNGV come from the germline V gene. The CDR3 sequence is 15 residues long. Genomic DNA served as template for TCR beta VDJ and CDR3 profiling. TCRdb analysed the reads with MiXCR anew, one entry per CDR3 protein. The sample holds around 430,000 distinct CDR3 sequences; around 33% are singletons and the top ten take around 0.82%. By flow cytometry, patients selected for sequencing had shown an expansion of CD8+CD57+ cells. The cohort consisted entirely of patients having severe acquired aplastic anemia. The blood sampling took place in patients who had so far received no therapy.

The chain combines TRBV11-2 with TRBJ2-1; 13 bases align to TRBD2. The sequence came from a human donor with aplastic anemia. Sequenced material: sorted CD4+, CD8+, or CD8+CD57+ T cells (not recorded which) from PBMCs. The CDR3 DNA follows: TGTGCCAGCAGCTTAAGACTAGCGGGGGGCAATGAGCAGTTCTTC. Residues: CASSLRLAGGNEQFF.